Below are 17 T cell receptor beta chains sequenced from a single sample in a study of shared clonotypes between healthy human individuals (dated by TCRdb to the early 2020s). Preparation of the library involved the immunoSEQ multiplex PCR assay. TCRdb limited this immuneACCESS table to in-frame rearrangements with V and J called. A share of clones is missing; checked studies link under half to unresolved V genes, and the rest is unexplained. Here the sample has more than 200,000 clones; over 60% occur a single time. The ten largest clones take up roughly 11% of the sample. The sequenced sample was memory CD4+ T cells sorted from blood. The cell subset or site label, read with the paper, signifies: CD45RA-negative fraction. Receptor source: a man aged 25 to 40 in good health.

This sequence joins TRBV7-2 and TRBJ2-7; TRBD1 or TRBD2 may be the D gene (5 bases each). The CDR3 covers 14 residues. Per germline, CDR1 SGHTA and CDR2 FQGNSA. V lost 5 bases and J lost 3, with 14 bases in between. The CDR3 spells CASSPLGRLYEQYF. As DNA, the CDR3 is TGTGCCAGCAGCCCCTTGGGACGGCTCTACGAGCAGTACTTC.

The chain couples TRBV6-1 to TRBJ1-5; D ambiguous. Deletions cut 3 bases from V and 6 bases from J, with 15 bases between. Germline loops: CDR1 MNHNS, CDR2 SASEGT. The CDR3 runs 15 residues. The CDR3 region is CASSDRPEAGQPQHF. As DNA, the CDR3 is TGTGCCAGCAGTGACCGACCGGAGGCGGGTCAGCCCCAGCATTTT.

The chain recombines TRBV7-2 with TRBJ1-1; D is perhaps TRBD1 (6 bases). The germline V gene has CDR1 SGHTA and CDR2 FQGNSA. V was pared by 2 bases and J by 5 bases, with 9 bases between. CDR3 length: 13 residues. DNA of the CDR3: TGTGCCAGCAGCTTAAGGAGGGGGACTGAAGCTTTCTTT. Amino acid sequence: CASSLRRGTEAFF. Full variable domain (rest looked up from reference TRBV7-2 and TRBJ1-1): GAGVSQSPSNKVTEKGKDVELRCDPISGHTALYWYRQSLGQGLEFLIYFQGNSAPDKSGLPSDRFSAERTGGSVSTLTIQRTQQEDSAVYLCASSLRRGTEAFFGQGTRLTVV.

The CDR3 coding sequence is TGCGCCAGCAGTGAGGCGCAGGGGGGGACAGAGACCCAGTACTTC. The encoded protein is CASSEAQGGTETQYF. The J gene is TRBJ2-5, the V gene TRBV10-1, with D tentatively TRBD1 or TRBD2 (7 bases each). In germline, CDR1 is WNHNN, CDR2 SYGVQD (reference sequence). The CDR3 is 15 residues long. V dropped 2 bases and J dropped 4 bases, with 14 bases sitting between them.

This clone was recorded a few times. The chain uses TRBV28 and TRBJ2-2; TRBD2 matches at 10 bases. The CDR3 has 22 amino acids. J lost 4 bases, V lost 2 bases, and 22 bases had no gene match. CDR1 is MDHEN and CDR2 is SYDVKM in the germline V gene. CDR3: CASSLMRPAGGRTRISTGELFF. In DNA form, the CDR3 reads TGTGCCAGCAGTTTAATGAGGCCAGCGGGAGGGCGGACAAGAATCAGCACCGGGGAGCTGTTTTTT.

The chain uses TRBV20-1 and TRBJ1-2; D remains unclear. V lost 5 bases, J lost 8 bases, and 6 bases lay in between. CDR3 length: 9 residues. Germline V CDR1 and CDR2: DFQATT, SNEGSKA (reference sequence). CDR3 bases: TGCAGTGCTGAGGAGGGCTACACCTTC. This gives the protein CSAEEGYTF.

A few counts support this clone. The rearrangement joins TRBV7-3 to TRBJ2-2; no clear D. Deletions cut 4 bases from V and 8 bases from J, with 8 bases between. The CDR3 has 12 residues. Germline CDR1 reads SGHTA; CDR2 reads FQGTGA. The CDR3 spells CASSSSKGELFF. The CDR3 coding sequence is TGTGCCAGCAGCTCTTCTAAAGGGGAGCTGTTTTTT.

V gene TRBV18 combines with J gene TRBJ2-7; TRBD2 is a possible D gene (6 bases). This CDR3 spans 15 amino acids. Germline values: CDR1 KGHSH, CDR2 LQKENI. Deletions cut 0 bases from V and 2 bases from J, with 11 bases between. CDR3 nucleotide sequence: TGTGCCAGCTCACCACCGGGACTCGACACCTACGAGCAGTACTTC. It codes for CASSPPGLDTYEQYF. The complete variable domain, with remaining parts taken from reference TRBV18 and TRBJ2-7, reads NAGVMQNPRHLVRRRGQEARLRCSPMKGHSHVYWYRQLPEEGLKFMVYLQKENIIDESGMPKERFSAEFPKEGPSILRIQQVVRGDSAAYFCASSPPGLDTYEQYFGPGTRLTVT.

The rearrangement links TRBV7-2 to TRBJ2-1; 8 bases line up with TRBD1. V lost 5 bases to trimming and J lost 10 bases; unmatched junction nucleotides: 10. The length of the CDR3 is 14 residues. Germline V lookup: CDR1 SGHTA, CDR2 FQGNSA. DNA for the CDR3: TGTGCCAGCAGCACTGGACAGGGAAGAGCCGAGCAGTTCTTC. It yields the protein CASSTGQGRAEQFF.

This clone was picked up a small number of times. Other DNA sequences in this sample translate to the same CDR3. The chain joins TRBV2 to TRBJ2-7; D remains ambiguous. Trimming left V 6 bases short and J 2 bases short, with 8 bases between. Per the germline V gene, CDR1 is SNHLY and CDR2 is FYNNEI. The CDR3 runs 12 residues. The CDR3 DNA is TGTGCCAGCAGGGCCGAAACCTACGAGCAGTACTTC. Residues: CASRAETYEQYF.

This chain connects TRBV14 to TRBJ2-3, with no clear D. This CDR3 comprises 11 residues. Trimming removed 2 bases at V and 14 bases at J, with 11 bases between. Per germline, CDR1 SGHDN and CDR2 FVKESK. The CDR3 loop is CASSQLLLWYF. CDR3 nucleotide sequence: TGTGCCAGCAGCCAACTTCTGTTGTGGTATTTT.

This clone showed up just a few times. V usage is TRBV7-9 and J usage is TRBJ2-1, with D perhaps given as TRBD1 or TRBD2 (6 bases each). Trimming removed 1 base at V and 5 bases at J, with 15 bases between. This CDR3 region has 16 residues. The V gene's germline CDR1 is SEHNR and CDR2 FQNEAQ (reference sequence). CDR3: CASSLGRGGTNNEQFF. The CDR3 bases are TGTGCCAGCAGCTTAGGCCGAGGGGGGACCAACAATGAGCAGTTCTTC.

The gene calls are TRBV11-2 and TRBJ2-7; tentative D call: TRBD2 (5 bases). CDR1 and CDR2 (germline): SGHAT, FQNNGV. This CDR3 region has 14 residues. Trimming removed 5 bases from V and 11 bases from J, with 22 bases in between. CDR3 loop: CASSPGFAPATKYF. CDR3 DNA: TGTGCCAGCAGCCCCGGGTTTGCTCCTGCGACTAAGTACTTC.

The rearrangement links TRBV18 to TRBJ2-5, with D possibly matching TRBD2 (6 bases). The CDR3 consists of 14 residues. Germline V gives CDR1 KGHSH, CDR2 LQKENI. Trimming removed 2 bases from V and 5 bases from J, with 12 bases in between. CDR3 in DNA: TGTGCCAGCTCACCAAGCGGGTCGGGGGAGACCCAGTACTTC. It yields the protein CASSPSGSGETQYF.

This clone has a count of ten or more. This sequence joins TRBV19 and TRBJ2-1, with TRBD1 identical over 11 bases. The CDR3 has 17 residues. Germline CDR1 is LNHDA and CDR2 is SQIVND (reference sequence). Trimming removed 9 bases from V and 4 bases from J; junction bases left unmatched: 14. CDR3 sequence (DNA): TGTGCCAGCTCGGGATGGCTGGGACAGGGGGGGTACAATGAGCAGTTCTTC. This codes for CASSGWLGQGGYNEQFF.

This chain links TRBV4-1 with TRBJ2-1; 9 nucleotides line up with TRBD2. This CDR3 contains 14 residues. V lost 8 bases to trimming and J lost 4 bases; unmatched junction nucleotides: 6. The germline gives CDR1 MGHRA, CDR2 YSYEKL. The CDR3 is CASGGTSIYNEQFF. The CDR3 DNA follows: TGCGCCAGCGGCGGGACTAGCATTTACAATGAGCAGTTCTTC.

The chain combines TRBV30 with TRBJ2-2, with D possibly matching TRBD2 (5 bases). Trimming removed 8 bases from V and 2 bases from J, with 15 bases in between. This CDR3 spans 14 amino acids. The V gene's germline CDR1 is GTSNPN and CDR2 SVGIG (reference sequence). This CDR3 reads CAGLTGLNTGELFF. The CDR3 nucleotides are TGTGCCGGGTTAACTGGACTTAACACCGGGGAGCTGTTTTTT.